What follows are 13 T cell receptor beta chains derived from one specimen sequenced in a study of T cell changes during pregnancy in multiple sclerosis. Method: immunoSEQ multiplex PCR; TCRdb's copy keeps in-frame clones and lacks some. The sample shows 50,000 to 65,000 clones, around nine tenths of them seen only once. The specimen was CD4+ T cells from peripheral blood mononuclear cells, collected in the third trimester of pregnancy. All receptors come from a female donor with multiple sclerosis, enrolled in a pregnancy study.

The chain links TRBV6-6 to TRBJ2-1; 7 bases fit TRBD2. Germline CDR1 and CDR2: MNHNY and SVGAGI (reference sequence). This CDR3 has 15 amino acids. The ends lost 2 bases at V and 9 bases at J; junction bases unmatched: 10. The CDR3 DNA reads as TGTGCCAGCAGTTACAGCCGCGGGACTACGGTTGAGCAGTTCTTC. Protein sequence: CASSYSRGTTVEQFF.

The rearrangement links TRBV27 to TRBJ2-3; 7 positions agree with TRBD2. V dropped 2 bases and J dropped 2; count of bases not matched to a gene: 7. In germline, CDR1 is MNHEY, CDR2 SMNVEV (reference sequence). The CDR3 totals 16 residues. The CDR3 loop is CASSLLRETFTDTQYF. The CDR3 DNA follows: TGTGCCAGCAGTTTACTGCGGGAGACCTTCACAGATACGCAGTATTTT.

This rearrangement joins TRBV4-3 to TRBJ1-1; the D gene is possibly TRBD1 (5 bases). The CDR3 contains 17 residues. V lost 0 bases, J lost 1 base, and 15 bases lay in between. CDR1 is LGHNA, CDR2 YSLEER, per germline. The CDR3 DNA sequence: TGCGCCAGCAGCCAAGAAGGAACAGGTATAGGGAACACTGAAGCTTTCTTT. Translating it yields CASSQEGTGIGNTEAFF.

This chain joins TRBV11-1 and TRBJ1-1, with D perhaps matching TRBD1 (6 bases). CDR3 length: 15 amino acids. V was cut by 3 bases and J by 5 bases, with 16 bases left in between. Germline CDR1 and CDR2: SGHAT and FQDESV (reference sequence). The CDR3 sequence is CASSFHSGVETEAFF. CDR3 bases: TGTGCCAGCAGCTTTCATTCAGGGGTGGAGACTGAAGCTTTCTTT.

CDR3 in DNA: TGTGCCAGCAGTGAAAATGCAGGGGGGCGTAATGAGCAGTTCTTC. Translating it yields CASSENAGGRNEQFF. V usage is TRBV6-1 and J usage is TRBJ2-1; a possible D gene is TRBD1 (7 bases). The CDR3 has 15 residues. Trimming stripped 2 bases from V and 7 bases from J, with 15 bases between. Per the germline V gene, CDR1 is MNHNS and CDR2 is SASEGT.

This clone was picked up a small number of times. The genes are TRBV12-5 and TRBJ1-2; 8 bases agree with TRBD1. The V gene end was trimmed by 2 bases and the J gene end by 1 base; junction bases not matched to a gene: 6. Germline values: CDR1 LGHNT, CDR2 FRNRAP. The CDR3 consists of 16 residues. The CDR3 nucleotides read TGTGCTAGTGGTTTGCCCCACAGGGGGGATAACTATGGCTACACCTTC. It encodes CASGLPHRGDNYGYTF.

CDR3 DNA sequence: TGTGCCAGCAGTTACTCGATAGTTCCAGGTTTCTACGAGCAGTACTTC. Translated: CASSYSIVPGFYEQYF. The rearrangement links TRBV6-5 to TRBJ2-7; D unclear. Germline lookup yields CDR1 MNHEY and CDR2 SVGAGI. The V end was cut by 0 bases, the J end by 3 bases, with 15 bases between. CDR3 length: 16 amino acids.

The chain carries TRBV4-1 and TRBJ1-5; D remains ambiguous. This CDR3 has 13 residues. The ends were cut back, 0 bases at V and 10 bases at J, with 10 bases in the middle. Germline lookup yields CDR1 MGHRA and CDR2 YSYEKL. CDR3: CASSQDSRGPQHF. CDR3 bases: TGCGCCAGCAGCCAAGATAGTCGGGGACCCCAGCATTTT.

The gene calls are TRBV10-3 and TRBJ2-1; 10 nucleotides align to TRBD1. Germline loops: CDR1 ENHRY, CDR2 SYGVKD. Trimming took 11 bases from V and 6 from J; bases not matched to a gene: 7. The CDR3 sequence is 13 residues long. CDR3: CAGGRTGGNEQFF. The CDR3 DNA reads as TGTGCCGGGGGGAGGACAGGGGGCAATGAGCAGTTCTTC.

V is TRBV29-1 and J is TRBJ1-5; tentative D call: TRBD1 (5 bases). Germline V gives CDR1 SQVTM, CDR2 ANQGSEA. Deletions cut 5 bases from V and 4 bases from J, with 12 bases between. CDR3 length: 13 residues. The CDR3 nucleotides read TGCAGCGTTCGGCAGGGCCTAAATCAGCCCCAGCATTTT. This translates into CSVRQGLNQPQHF.

V is TRBV30 and J is TRBJ2-2; 10 nucleotides line up with TRBD2. V dropped 4 bases and J dropped 0; count of bases not matched to a gene: 5. Germline CDR1 and CDR2: GTSNPN and SVGIG (reference sequence). This CDR3 contains 16 residues. CDR3 region: CAWITSGTANTGELFF. The CDR3 DNA reads as TGTGCCTGGATAACTAGCGGGACCGCGAACACCGGGGAGCTGTTTTTT.

The gene calls are TRBV27 and TRBJ1-1; D is ambiguous. The CDR3 sequence is 14 residues long. V gave up 3 bases and J gave up 2 bases, with 10 bases separating them. Germline V gene sequence: CDR1 MNHEY, CDR2 SMNVEV (reference sequence). CDR3 region: CASSFGGPNTEAFF. The DNA of the CDR3 is TGTGCCAGCAGTTTTGGAGGGCCCAACACTGAAGCTTTCTTT.

This clone was picked up a small number of times. The chain combines TRBV7-2 with TRBJ1-3, with 7 bases fitting TRBD1. CDR3 length: 14 residues. J was trimmed by 7 bases and V by 2 bases; bases with no gene match: 5. Germline V gives CDR1 SGHTA, CDR2 FQGNSA. CDR3 sequence (DNA): TGTGCCAGCAGCTTAAACAGGGGTGACAACACCATATATTTT. It specifies CASSLNRGDNTIYF. Based on the CDR3 plus reference TRBV7-2 and TRBJ1-3, the full variable domain is GAGVSQSPSNKVTEKGKDVELRCDPISGHTALYWYRQSLGQGLEFLIYFQGNSAPDKSGLPSDRFSAERTGGSVSTLTIQRTQQEDSAVYLCASSLNRGDNTIYFGEGSWLTVV.